This TCR beta chain stems from a study of neurological immune-mediated disorders. Study results and limitations: No CDR3 amino acid sequences were shared by expanded clones across subjects, suggesting private repertoires in all groups.

The V end lost 3 bases, the J end lost 3 bases, and 8 bases lay between the germline ends. This CDR3 has 13 residues. The germline V gene has CDR1 SQVTM and CDR2 ANQGSEA. This clonotype has ten or more counts. Its antigen is still unknown. The sample's time point: longitudinal time-point 3. Over 200 million TCR-beta sequences from 15-18 subjects were obtained in each sequencing run. TCRdb called the 5' RACE reads again in MiXCR, with one record for every CDR3 protein. The sample shows 40,000 or so distinct CDR3 sequences, around an eighth of them seen only once. The sequencing sample was made of PBMCs. The sequence came from a man aged 25 to 45 in good health. The chain is built from TRBV29-1 and TRBJ1-4, with D tentatively TRBD1 (5 bases). This chain's CDR3 is CSVEGGANEKLFF. The CDR3 DNA reads as TGCAGCGTTGAGGGGGGAGCTAATGAAAAACTGTTTTTT.